This T cell receptor (beta chain) derives from a study of early T cells in non-severe SARS-CoV-2 infection. About the research overall: Chains stayed unpaired after sequencing of bulk RNA from unsorted whole blood.

Concerning this clonotype: Its antigen is unidentified.

V was trimmed by 4 bases and J by 5 bases, leaving 11 bases between them. Germline lookup yields CDR1 GTSNPN and CDR2 SVGIG (reference sequence). The CDR3 contains 13 residues. Individual cDNA molecules each received unique molecular identifiers attached to them. Each CDR3 protein is one row after TCRdb ran MiXCR on the 5' RACE reads. The sample includes 90,000 to 120,000 distinct CDR3 sequences, 11% of them seen just once. General study points: There was a bias toward anti-spike CD8 responses in VDJdb matching, which missed private and CD4 specificities.

Sequencing was carried out using whole blood. The receptor's source is an adult who was a healthcare worker with PCR-confirmed SARS-CoV-2 infection or an uninfected control (not recorded which). The chain has TRBV30 and TRBJ1-4; D uncertain. CDR3 sequence: CAWNYAVNEKLFF. The CDR3, as DNA: TGTGCCTGGAACTATGCCGTAAATGAAAAACTGTTTTTT. Full variable domain (rest looked up from reference TRBV30 and TRBJ1-4): SQTIHQWPATLVQPVGSPLSLECTVEGTSNPNLYWYRQAAGRGLQLLFYSVGIGQISSEVPQNLSASRPQDRQFILSSKKLLLSDSGFYLCAWNYAVNEKLFFGSGTQLSVL.